Each of the 32 T cell receptor beta chains below was sequenced from the same sample in a study of blood T cell repertoires in COVID-19. Assay: immunoSEQ multiplex PCR; the TCRdb copy retains only in-frame clones and omits some. The sample has roughly 400,000 clones; about 88% are singletons. Sequencing input: PBMCs or T cells enriched from blood (not recorded which). These receptors originate from a woman between 18 and 29 years old who had been exposed to COVID-19.

In this sample, this clone turned up a few times. This rearrangement joins TRBV2 to TRBJ1-5; no firm D call. The V end was cut by 7 bases, the J end by 5 bases, with 12 bases between. CDR3 length equals 13 residues. Per the germline V gene, CDR1 is SNHLY and CDR2 is FYNNEI. CDR3 nucleotides: TGTGCCAGCACTGGGTGGAGGGATCAGCCCCAGCATTTT. Translating it yields CASTGWRDQPQHF.

This chain links TRBV20-1 with TRBJ2-1, with 10 bases matching TRBD2. Germline loops: CDR1 DFQATT, CDR2 SNEGSKA (reference sequence). The CDR3 is 15 residues long. V lost 3 bases to trimming and J lost 9 bases; unmatched junction nucleotides: 11. CDR3 nucleotide sequence: TGCAGTGCTAGTCCAAGGGCTAGCGGGAGAAGTGAGCAGTTCTTC. It yields the protein CSASPRASGRSEQFF.

This clone occurred once. V is TRBV28 and J is TRBJ1-5; maybe TRBD1 (5 bases). V was cut by 3 bases and J by 3 bases, with 18 bases left in between. Germline V gene lookup returns CDR1 MDHEN and CDR2 SYDVKM. The CDR3 runs 17 residues. The CDR3 spells CASSLGDGRQLNQPQHF. CDR3 DNA sequence: TGTGCCAGCAGTTTGGGGGACGGGAGACAGCTCAATCAGCCCCAGCATTTT.

This chain links TRBV4-1 with TRBJ1-5, with D tentatively TRBD1 (5 bases). The germline CDR1 and CDR2 sequences are MGHRA and YSYEKL. The germline V and J ends were trimmed by 0 bases and 5 bases, with 23 bases remaining between them. The CDR3 is made up of 19 amino acids. CDR3 DNA: TGCGCCAGCAGCCAAGACCCTACATCGGTCGGACGGGGGGATCAGCCCCAGCATTTT. This encodes CASSQDPTSVGRGDQPQHF.

The chain couples TRBV19 to TRBJ1-1; possibly TRBD1 for D (6 bases). Germline assignment: CDR1 LNHDA and CDR2 SQIVND (reference sequence). CDR3 length: 15 residues. V dropped 4 bases and J dropped 6 bases, with 18 bases sitting between them. The CDR3 DNA reads as TGTGCCAGTAGTACAAACCCAACAGGGCCATCTGAAGCTTTCTTT. This encodes CASSTNPTGPSEAFF.

This chain joins TRBV11-2 and TRBJ1-2; 7 bases map to TRBD1. Germline CDR1 reads SGHAT; CDR2 reads FQNNGV. The V segment lost 0 bases and the J segment 4 bases; nucleotides outside the gene matches: 8. CDR3 length equals 16 residues. The CDR3 nucleotides are TGTGCCAGCAGCTTAGATTACACAGGGGCCTCCTATGGCTACACCTTC. Translating gives CASSLDYTGASYGYTF.

V is TRBV9 and J is TRBJ1-3; no reliable D call. With 0 bases removed from V and 0 bases from J, the gap between germline ends came to 7 bases. CDR1 is SGDLS and CDR2 is YYNGEE in the germline V gene. The CDR3 totals 15 residues. This CDR3 reads CASSVVPSSGNTIYF. The CDR3 region has the DNA TGTGCCAGCAGCGTAGTACCTAGCTCTGGAAACACCATATATTTT.

V is TRBV5-1 and J is TRBJ2-7, with D unresolved. Germline V gives CDR1 SGHRS, CDR2 YFSETQ. Trimming removed 0 bases at V and 6 bases at J, with 10 bases between. This CDR3 spans 13 amino acids. The CDR3 spells CASSLVGQAEQYF. The CDR3, as DNA: TGCGCCAGCAGCTTGGTAGGCCAGGCCGAGCAGTACTTC.

This sequence joins TRBV5-4 and TRBJ2-7; 8 bases line up with TRBD2. Germline CDR1 SGHNT, CDR2 YYREEE (reference sequence). The CDR3 spans 16 residues. Trimming at V came to 2 bases and at J to 5 bases, leaving 12 bases not matched to a gene. CDR3 sequence reads: CASSLLGGGGRNEQYF. The CDR3 region has the DNA TGTGCCAGCAGCTTATTAGGTGGCGGGGGGAGGAACGAGCAGTACTTC.

V gene TRBV11-3 combines with J gene TRBJ2-7; a possible D gene is TRBD2 (5 bases). The CDR3 covers 15 residues. Trimming took 5 bases from V and 1 from J, leaving 15 bases between them. Germline CDR1 SGHNT, CDR2 YENEEA. The CDR3 here is CASSPTARGSYEQYF. DNA of the CDR3: TGTGCCAGCAGCCCGACCGCCCGAGGGTCCTACGAGCAGTACTTC.

The rearrangement links TRBV2 to TRBJ2-4; D ambiguous. The CDR3 extends over 10 amino acids. V shed 8 bases and J shed 6 bases, with 5 bases lying between them. Germline V gene data show CDR1 as SNHLY and CDR2 as FYNNEI. The CDR3 protein is CASSRNIQYF. In DNA form, the CDR3 reads TGTGCCAGCTCCAGAAACATTCAGTACTTC.

The V call is TRBV11-2, the J call TRBJ2-5; 7 bases map to TRBD1. The CDR3 spans 14 residues. Trimming cost V 5 bases and J 2 bases; bases outside gene matches: 5. The germline gives CDR1 SGHAT, CDR2 FQNNGV. The CDR3 is CASSPRTGQETQYF. CDR3 nucleotides: TGTGCCAGCAGCCCAAGGACAGGTCAAGAGACCCAGTACTTC. The complete variable domain, with remaining parts taken from reference TRBV11-2 and TRBJ2-5, reads EAGVAQSPRYKIIEKRQSVAFWCNPISGHATLYWYQQILGQGPKLLIQFQNNGVVDDSQLPKDRFSAERLKGVDSTLKIQPAKLEDSAVYLCASSPRTGQETQYFGPGTRLLVL.

The chain has TRBV2 and TRBJ2-1; TRBD1 might be the D (5 bases). This CDR3 region has 15 residues. The V and J ends lost 4 bases and 0 bases respectively, with 10 bases between them. Germline-derived CDR1 and CDR2 are SNHLY and FYNNEI. The CDR3 region is CASSGPGNSYNEQFF. The DNA of the CDR3 is TGTGCCAGCAGTGGGCCAGGGAACTCCTACAATGAGCAGTTCTTC. Combining the CDR3 with reference TRBV2 and TRBJ2-1 gives the whole variable domain EPEVTQTPSHQVTQMGQEVILRCVPISNHLYFYWYRQILGQKVEFLVSFYNNEISEKSEIFDDQFSVERPDGSNFTLKIRSTKLEDSAMYFCASSGPGNSYNEQFFGPGTRLTVL.

V gene TRBV6-5 combines with J gene TRBJ2-7, with TRBD1 as a possible D gene (6 bases). The CDR3 has 14 residues. CDR1 and CDR2 (germline): MNHEY, SVGAGI. Trimming cost V 7 bases and J 2 bases, with 15 bases left between them. CDR3 region: CASTPQGPAYEQYF. CDR3 DNA sequence: TGTGCCAGCACACCACAGGGTCCCGCCTACGAGCAGTACTTC.

The V call is TRBV6-1, the J call TRBJ2-2; 8 nucleotides align to TRBD1. J lost 4 bases, V lost 1 base, and 2 bases had no gene match. The CDR3 extends over 15 amino acids. Germline CDR1 and CDR2: MNHNS and SASEGT. As DNA, the CDR3 is TGTGCCAGCAGTGAAGGGGGGACAGGCACCGGGGAGCTGTTTTTT. Translating gives CASSEGGTGTGELFF.

The chain uses TRBV18 and TRBJ1-1, with 9 bases matching TRBD1. The CDR3 spans 15 residues. CDR1 is KGHSH, CDR2 LQKENI, per germline. The V gene end was trimmed by 5 bases and the J gene end by 2 bases; junction bases not matched to a gene: 6. CDR3 sequence: CASSTATGGNTEAFF. DNA of the CDR3: TGTGCCAGCTCAACGGCGACAGGGGGTAACACTGAAGCTTTCTTT.

The chain has TRBV18 and TRBJ2-7; TRBD1 matches 8 bases. Trimming removed 4 bases from V and 5 bases from J; junction bases left unmatched: 10. There are 15 residues in the CDR3. Germline CDR1 is KGHSH and CDR2 is LQKENI. CDR3 bases: TGTGCCAGCTCACTACAGGGGGGTGGATGGGACGAGCAGTACTTC. It is translated as CASSLQGGGWDEQYF.

The J gene is TRBJ2-7, the V gene TRBV5-1; 7 bases line up with TRBD1. The CDR3 contains 13 residues. Germline values: CDR1 SGHRS, CDR2 YFSETQ. Losses at the gene ends were 4 bases for V and 3 bases for J; bases not matched to a gene: 4. The CDR3 bases are TGCGCCAGCAGCGGGGGACAGTTCTACGAGCAGTACTTC. It encodes CASSGGQFYEQYF.

This clone was detected once. Given a much more abundant clone one base away, this may be a read error. The chain has TRBV2 and TRBJ2-7, with TRBD1 matching 9 bases. The J segment lost 3 bases and the V segment lost 6 bases, leaving 3 bases of the junction unmatched. Germline CDR1 reads SNHLY; CDR2 reads FYNNEI. CDR3 length equals 13 residues. CDR3 residues: CASSRDRVYEQYF. For the CDR3, the DNA is TGTGCCAGCAGCCGGGACAGGGTCTACGAGCAGTACTTC.

The rearrangement uses TRBV5-3 and TRBJ2-7; possible D gene TRBD1, 5 bases. TRBV5-3 is an ORF, with its function uncertain. V gave up 4 bases and J gave up 3 bases, with 14 bases separating them. This CDR3 contains 14 residues. The CDR3 nucleotides are TGTGCCAGAAGCGGCAGGGAAAGGGTCTACGAGCAGTACTTC. This gives the protein CARSGRERVYEQYF.

V usage is TRBV19 and J usage is TRBJ1-5; D perhaps matches TRBD1 (5 bases). Germline assignment: CDR1 LNHDA and CDR2 SQIVND (reference sequence). The CDR3 contains 13 residues. V lost 9 bases to trimming and J lost 2 bases, with 11 bases between them. CDR3 protein: CARGGDCNQPQHF. CDR3 nucleotides: TGTGCCAGGGGGGGGGATTGCAATCAGCCCCAGCATTTT.

The chain links TRBV3-1 (or the pseudogene TRBV3-2) to TRBJ1-1; D gene uncertain. The CDR3 contains 14 residues. V shed 2 bases and J shed 1 base, with 8 bases lying between them. Germline lookup yields CDR1 LGHDT and CDR2 YNNKEL (reference sequence). The CDR3 protein is CASSQQTGNTEAFF. DNA of the CDR3: TGTGCCAGCAGCCAACAGACTGGGAACACTGAAGCTTTCTTT.

The chain employs TRBV9 and TRBJ2-3; TRBD2 matches 9 bases. The germline gives CDR1 SGDLS, CDR2 YYNGEE. V was pared by 4 bases and J by 4 bases, with 19 bases of the junction left unmatched. The length of the CDR3 is 19 residues. CDR3 sequence: CASSHQGGGWLAGSDTQYF. The CDR3 DNA reads as TGTGCCAGCAGCCACCAAGGGGGAGGGTGGCTAGCGGGGTCAGATACGCAGTATTTT.

CDR3 amino acids: CASSLVQRERPGELFF. DNA of the CDR3: TGTGCCAGCAGCTTAGTCCAGCGGGAGAGACCCGGGGAGCTGTTTTTT. The genes are TRBV7-2 and TRBJ2-2; 8 nucleotides align to TRBD2. Germline V gene data show CDR1 as SGHTA and CDR2 as FQGNSA. There are 16 residues in the CDR3. J lost 6 bases, V lost 1 base, and 7 bases had no gene match.

The rearrangement uses TRBV2 and TRBJ2-7; D is perhaps TRBD2 (6 bases). V was clipped by 2 bases and J by 1 base, with 12 bases between them. The CDR3 has 15 amino acids. Germline-derived CDR1 and CDR2 are SNHLY and FYNNEI. CDR3 sequence: CASSERLAGSYEQYF. The CDR3 bases are TGTGCCAGCAGTGAAAGGCTGGCGGGATCCTACGAGCAGTACTTC.

The V call is TRBV14, the J call TRBJ1-2; 7 positions agree with TRBD1. Trimming cost V 8 bases and J 4 bases; bases outside gene matches: 7. Looked up from germline, CDR1 is SGHDN and CDR2 is FVKESK. The CDR3 consists of 13 residues. CDR3 region: CASAPGGSYGYTF. Written as DNA, the CDR3 is TGTGCCAGCGCGCCAGGGGGTAGCTATGGCTACACCTTC. Using reference TRBV14 and TRBJ1-2 for the parts outside the CDR3, the full variable domain is EAGVTQFPSHSVIEKGQTVTLRCDPISGHDNLYWYRRVMGKEIKFLLHFVKESKQDESGMPNNRFLAERTGGTYSTLKVQPAELEDSGVYFCASAPGGSYGYTFGSGTRLTVV.

V is TRBV16 and J is TRBJ2-7; D unclear. V was clipped by 7 bases and J by 0 bases, with 10 bases between them. The CDR3 spans 13 residues. From germline, CDR1 is KGHSY and CDR2 FQNENV. CDR3 region: CASTRVSSYEQYF. The CDR3 DNA reads TGTGCCAGCACCCGGGTAAGCTCCTACGAGCAGTACTTC.

The chain has TRBV28 and TRBJ1-2, with 7 bases fitting TRBD1. The germline V gene encodes CDR1 MDHEN and CDR2 SYDVKM. V lost 6 bases, J lost 8 bases, and 9 bases stayed unmatched. This CDR3 spans 13 amino acids. In DNA, the CDR3 is TGTGCCAGCAGATATGACAGGGCTGGAGGCTACACCTTC. Translated, it gives CASRYDRAGGYTF.

A single count supports this clone. Here the CDR3 reads CASSPNPVRSSTGELFF. CDR3 in DNA: TGTGCCAGCAGTCCTAATCCCGTCCGGTCCTCCACCGGGGAGCTGTTTTTT. J is TRBJ2-2 and V is TRBV27, with D uncertain. Germline-derived CDR1 and CDR2 are MNHEY and SMNVEV (reference sequence). V lost 5 bases and J 4 bases, leaving 20 bases between the germline ends. The CDR3 is 17 amino acids.

The rearrangement links TRBV25-1 to TRBJ1-2; 9 bases are a match to TRBD1. Germline CDR1 is MGHDK and CDR2 is SYGVNS. V lost 2 bases to trimming and J lost 8 bases; unmatched junction nucleotides: 9. This CDR3 contains 15 residues. DNA of the CDR3: TGTGCCAGCAGTGAAGTAGGTAGGACAGGGGAAGGCTACACCTTC. The encoded protein is CASSEVGRTGEGYTF.

This clone was seen a single time. CDR3 loop: CASSPVGVAGNIQYF. CDR3 nucleotides: TGTGCCAGCTCACCCGTGGGGGTAGCGGGAAACATTCAGTACTTC. The chain combines TRBV18 with TRBJ2-4, with TRBD2 matching 7 bases. Germline V gene sequence: CDR1 KGHSH, CDR2 LQKENI. CDR3 size: 15 residues. V dropped 3 bases and J dropped 6; count of bases not matched to a gene: 8.

V and J are TRBV13 and TRBJ2-7, with 12 positions matching TRBD2. CDR1 PRHDT and CDR2 FYEKMQ come from the germline V gene (reference sequence). This CDR3 has 15 amino acids. Germline trimming cut 5 bases from V and 7 bases from J; bases unmatched to any gene: 9. CDR3 bases: TGTGCCAGCAGCCCTAGCGGGAGGGCCTCAGGGGAGCAGTACTTC. Amino acids: CASSPSGRASGEQYF.